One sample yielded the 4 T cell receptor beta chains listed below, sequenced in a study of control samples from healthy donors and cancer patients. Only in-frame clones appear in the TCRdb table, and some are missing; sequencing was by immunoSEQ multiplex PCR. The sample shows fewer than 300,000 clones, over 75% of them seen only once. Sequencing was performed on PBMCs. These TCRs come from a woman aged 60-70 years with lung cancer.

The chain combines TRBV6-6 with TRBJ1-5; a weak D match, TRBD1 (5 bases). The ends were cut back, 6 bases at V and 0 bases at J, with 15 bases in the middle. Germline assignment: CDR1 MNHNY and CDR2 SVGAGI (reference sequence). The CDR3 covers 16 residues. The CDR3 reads CASSDGTYHSNQPQHF. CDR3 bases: TGTGCCAGCAGCGACGGGACTTACCATAGCAATCAGCCCCAGCATTTT.

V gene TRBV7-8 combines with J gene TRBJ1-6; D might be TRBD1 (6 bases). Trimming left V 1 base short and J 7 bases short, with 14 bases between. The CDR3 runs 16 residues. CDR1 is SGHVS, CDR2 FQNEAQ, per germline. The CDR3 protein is CASSLGGAGENSPLHF. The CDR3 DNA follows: TGTGCCAGCAGCTTAGGAGGGGCAGGGGAAAATTCACCCCTCCACTTT.

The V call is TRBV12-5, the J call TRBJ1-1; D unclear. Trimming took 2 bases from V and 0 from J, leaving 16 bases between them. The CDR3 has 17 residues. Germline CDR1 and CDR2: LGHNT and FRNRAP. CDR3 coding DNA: TGTGCTAGTGGTTTGACCCTCTCGGGCGGAATGAACACTGAAGCTTTCTTT. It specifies CASGLTLSGGMNTEAFF.

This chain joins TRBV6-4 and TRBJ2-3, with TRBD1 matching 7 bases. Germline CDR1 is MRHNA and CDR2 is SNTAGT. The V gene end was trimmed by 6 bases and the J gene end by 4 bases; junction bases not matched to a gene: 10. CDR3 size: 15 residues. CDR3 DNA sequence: TGTGCCAGCAGCCTGACAGGGTTCAGCCCAGATACGCAGTATTTT. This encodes CASSLTGFSPDTQYF.